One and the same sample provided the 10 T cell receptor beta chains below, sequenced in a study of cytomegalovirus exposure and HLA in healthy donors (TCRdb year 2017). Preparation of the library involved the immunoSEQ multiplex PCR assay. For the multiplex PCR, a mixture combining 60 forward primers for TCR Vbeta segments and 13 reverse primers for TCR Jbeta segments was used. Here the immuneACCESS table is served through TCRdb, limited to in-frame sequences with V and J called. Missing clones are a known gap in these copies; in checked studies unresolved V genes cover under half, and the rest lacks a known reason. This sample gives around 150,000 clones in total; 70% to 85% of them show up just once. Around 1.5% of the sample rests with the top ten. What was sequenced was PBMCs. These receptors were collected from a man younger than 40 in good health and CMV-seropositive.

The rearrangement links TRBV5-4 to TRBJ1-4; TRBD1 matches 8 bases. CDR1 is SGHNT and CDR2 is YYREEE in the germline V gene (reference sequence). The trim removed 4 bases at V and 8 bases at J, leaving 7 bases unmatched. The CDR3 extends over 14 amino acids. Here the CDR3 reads CASSADRGGEKLFF. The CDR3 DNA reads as TGTGCCAGCAGCGCCGACAGGGGTGGGGAAAAACTGTTTTTT. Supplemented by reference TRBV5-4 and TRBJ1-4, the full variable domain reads ETGVTQSPTHLIKTRGQQVTLRCSSQSGHNTVSWYQQALGQGPQFIFQYYREEENGRGNFPPRFSGLQFPNYSSELNVNALELDDSALYLCASSADRGGEKLFFGSGTQLSVL.

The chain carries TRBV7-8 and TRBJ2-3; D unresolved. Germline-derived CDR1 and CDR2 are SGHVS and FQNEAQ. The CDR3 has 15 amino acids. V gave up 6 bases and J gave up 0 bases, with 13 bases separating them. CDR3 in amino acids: CASRLRSLSTDTQYF. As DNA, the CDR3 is TGTGCCAGCAGGTTACGTAGCCTTAGCACAGATACGCAGTATTTT.

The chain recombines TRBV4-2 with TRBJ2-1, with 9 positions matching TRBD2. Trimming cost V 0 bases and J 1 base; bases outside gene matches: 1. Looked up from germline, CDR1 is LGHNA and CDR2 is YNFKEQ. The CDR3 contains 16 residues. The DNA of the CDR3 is TGTGCCAGCAGCCAAGAGACTAGCGGTTCCTACAATGAGCAGTTCTTC. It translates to CASSQETSGSYNEQFF.

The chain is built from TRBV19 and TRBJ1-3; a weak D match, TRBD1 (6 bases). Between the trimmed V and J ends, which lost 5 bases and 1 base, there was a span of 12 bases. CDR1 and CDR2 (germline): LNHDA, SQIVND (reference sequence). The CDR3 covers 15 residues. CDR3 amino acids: CASSQQGSSGNTIYF. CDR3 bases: TGTGCCAGTAGTCAACAGGGATCATCTGGAAACACCATATATTTT.

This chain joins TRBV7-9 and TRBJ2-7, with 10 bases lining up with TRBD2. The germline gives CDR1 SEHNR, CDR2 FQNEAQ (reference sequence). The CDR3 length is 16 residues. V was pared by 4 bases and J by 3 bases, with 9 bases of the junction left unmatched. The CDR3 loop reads CASSSQGGLALYEQYF. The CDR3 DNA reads TGTGCCAGCAGCTCCCAGGGGGGACTAGCGCTCTACGAGCAGTACTTC.

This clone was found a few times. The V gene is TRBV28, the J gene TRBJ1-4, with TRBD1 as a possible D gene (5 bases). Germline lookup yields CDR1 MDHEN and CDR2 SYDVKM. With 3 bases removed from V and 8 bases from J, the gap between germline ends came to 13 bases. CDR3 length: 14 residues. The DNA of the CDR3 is TGTGCCAGCAGTTTCTCAGGGTCTGGGGAAAAACTGTTTTTT. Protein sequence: CASSFSGSGEKLFF.

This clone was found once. CDR3 DNA sequence: TGTGCCAGCAGCCCGGGACTAGGAGCAGATACGCAGTATTTT. Encoded protein: CASSPGLGADTQYF. This chain links TRBV5-4 with TRBJ2-3, with 8 bases aligning to TRBD2. CDR1 and CDR2 (germline): SGHNT, YYREEE (reference sequence). The V gene end was trimmed by 4 bases and the J gene end by 4 bases; junction bases not matched to a gene: 5. CDR3 size: 14 residues. The whole variable domain, remainder taken from reference TRBV5-4 and TRBJ2-3, is ETGVTQSPTHLIKTRGQQVTLRCSSQSGHNTVSWYQQALGQGPQFIFQYYREEENGRGNFPPRFSGLQFPNYSSELNVNALELDDSALYLCASSPGLGADTQYFGPGTRLTVL.

The CDR3 protein is CASSIGGASNQPQHF. CDR3 nucleotides: TGTGCCAGTAGTATTGGAGGGGCTAGCAATCAGCCCCAGCATTTT. The chain couples TRBV19 to TRBJ1-5, with D maybe TRBD1 (5 bases). CDR1 and CDR2 from the germline V gene are LNHDA and SQIVND (reference sequence). CDR3 length: 15 amino acids. Trimming shortened V by 3 bases and J by 0 bases, and 9 bases separated the two germline ends.

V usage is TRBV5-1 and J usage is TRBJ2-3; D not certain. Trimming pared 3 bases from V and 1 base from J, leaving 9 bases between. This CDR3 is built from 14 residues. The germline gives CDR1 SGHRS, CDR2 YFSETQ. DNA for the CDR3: TGCGCCAGCAGCTCCATTGCGGGCACAGATACGCAGTATTTT. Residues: CASSSIAGTDTQYF.

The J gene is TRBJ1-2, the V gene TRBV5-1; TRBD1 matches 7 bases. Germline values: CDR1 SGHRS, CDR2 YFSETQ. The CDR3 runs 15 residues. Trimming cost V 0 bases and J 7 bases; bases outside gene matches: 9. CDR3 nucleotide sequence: TGCGCCAGCAGCTTGGCCGGCAGGGGGTTAAGTGGCTACACCTTC. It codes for CASSLAGRGLSGYTF.